This TCR beta chain was captured in a study of CD8 T cells in ankylosing spondylitis. At least ten counts were recorded for this clonotype. With molecular barcodes, quantitative 5'-RACE was used to make the TCR beta libraries. TCRdb ran MiXCR on the 5' RACE reads and lists one entry per CDR3 protein. The profile covers fewer than 350,000 distinct CDR3 sequences, with roughly 11% appearing a single time and about 10% taken by the ten largest. CDR3 length: 12 amino acids. V lost 2 bases and J lost 8, with 5 bases in between. Germline V CDR1 and CDR2: SGHRS, YFSETQ. This clonotype was sampled from a female donor with ankylosing spondylitis or in good health (not recorded which). The sequencing sample was made of blood, either unsorted or a sorted T cell fraction (not recorded which). The rearrangement joins TRBV5-1 to TRBJ1-6; D is ambiguous. The CDR3 DNA is TGCGCCAGCAGCTTCCCGGATTCACCCCTCCACTTT. Its translation: CASSFPDSPLHF.